This T cell receptor (beta chain) originates from a study of shared clonotypes between healthy human individuals (dated by TCRdb to about 2020). Background for the entire study: A couple of women and a few men aged 18 to 49 years were included in the cohort. For each donor, three plates each were used for CD4 naive and CD4 memory, two plates were used for CD8 naive, and one plate was used for CD8 memory. Leukapheresis yielded between about 0.85 and 10 billion PBMCs per donor. To estimate repertoire size and how much clonotypes are shared between individuals, the study performed deep sequencing of blood TCR repertoires from roughly five healthy adults. Different laboratories and diverse techniques were used to prepare libraries and sequence TCR repertoires, to increase sequencing depth and limit assay-specific biases. What the work shows at the level of the full study, not this receptor alone: Even with the large sequencing depth, rarefaction of the sorted-subset datasets indicated that sequencing was incomplete. Sampling was restricted to blood, and TCR repertoires in tissues likely differ from the TCR repertoires found in blood. Across a few donors, about 4.5% of naive CD4, more than 3% of naive CD8, under 2.5% of memory CD4, and around 0.4% of memory CD8 clonotypes were shared. Based on pairwise subsampling, the degree of clonotype sharing among donors was expected to be affected by sequencing depth. Because the study included a small number of donors, the genetic and exposure-history diversity represented was limited. Clonotypes shared by all four sorted-subset donors showed higher generation probabilities than non-shared clonotypes. Naive subsets generally had larger estimated clonotype richness than memory subsets did.

The donors were healthy, HIV-negative adults with no recently reported acute infections or vaccinations. Only Caucasian adults living in Nashville, Tennessee, USA were represented among the donors. CD4+ T cells were enriched through magnetic negative selection, after which naive cells were positively selected on CD45RA and the remaining negative fraction served as the memory subset. Blood was obtained by leukapheresis, after which PBMCs were separated by Ficoll-Histopaque density gradient centrifugation and cryopreserved in liquid nitrogen vapor phase. Analytical flow cytometry was used to check the purity and quantity of every magnetically sorted T cell population. From each sorted fraction, genomic DNA was isolated and quantified by UV absorbance on a Nanodrop 2000c. From the cysteine through the phenylalanine, the CDR3 covers 15 amino acids. Solely the CDR3 DNA is kept, with 45 bases framed from the first base. V loses 1 base of germline sequence and J loses 3 bases, and the interval between the two ends is 12 bases. Sequences LNHNV (CDR1) and YYDKDF (CDR2) are obtained from the germline V gene (reference sequence).

Using the deep immunoSEQ assay, TCR CDR3 regions were amplified from genomic DNA by multiplex PCR. For each cell subset, the extracted genomic DNA was distributed evenly across all wells of several immunoSEQ 96-well plates, and each plate served as one replicate. For sorted subsets, around 200 ng genomic DNA, equal to about 30,000 T cell genomes, was loaded into each replicate PCR. Purified libraries were measured with a Qubit 3.0 fluorometer, size-checked on a Bioanalyzer 2100, and measured again with the KAPA Library Quantification kit. Every immunoSEQ 96-well plate was sequenced on a separate single-read 150-cycle Illumina NextSeq 550 flow cell. Under the source paper's analysis protocol: Because the immunoSEQ output held only junctional sequences and lacked quality scores, the filtering could not match the filtering applied to full-length reads. To assign V/J genes and CDR3, sequences were annotated using PyIR, a Python wrapper for IgBLAST v1.9, with IMGT germline references. Reads were removed for weak V/J assignments (E-value above 1e-6), missing CDR3, stop codons, out-of-frame junctions, or ambiguous translated residues. V3J clonotypes were defined as sequences sharing the same inferred V gene, J gene, and CDR3 amino acid sequence. The percentage overlap between two repertoires was calculated by dividing the number of shared unique clonotypes by the size of the smaller repertoire. Richness of each repertoire was evaluated using RTK rarefaction, the Chao1 estimator, and Recon v2.1 estimates of unobserved clonotypes. Generation probabilities were computed with OLGA for all TCRbeta clonotypes obtained by the gDNA method from several donors. TCRdb mirrors the immuneACCESS table, restricted to in-frame sequences. Some clones are absent from its copies; in checked studies, under half trace to an unresolved V gene, and the reason for the others is unknown. The DNA was the basis for D and trimming; V, J and clone size are from that table. For this sample there are 1.6 million or so clones; 97% to 99% appear just once. Together, the top ten hold about 0.35% of the sample.

This clone was observed a single time. The clone's antigen remains unknown. No base qualities exist here, and no much larger clone lies one base off it. Sequenced input: naive CD4+ T cells sorted from blood. The cell subset or site label on this specimen signifies: CD45RA+ positively selected. The receptor was derived from a man younger than 40 in good health. The rearranged chain carries TRBV15 and TRBJ1-1; the D gene is perhaps TRBD1, from 5 matching bases. The CDR3 reads CATSRATRGYTEAFF. The nucleotides are TGTGCCACCAGCAGAGCGACGAGGGGATACACTGAAGCTTTCTTT. Extended through the reference TRBV15 and TRBJ1-1 proteins, this CDR3 yields the full variable domain: DAMVIQNPRYQVTQFGKPVTLSCSQTLNHNVMYWYQQKSSQAPKLLFHYYDKDFNNEADTPDNFQSRRPNTSFCFLDIRSPGLGDTAMYLCATSRATRGYTEAFFGQGTRLTVV.